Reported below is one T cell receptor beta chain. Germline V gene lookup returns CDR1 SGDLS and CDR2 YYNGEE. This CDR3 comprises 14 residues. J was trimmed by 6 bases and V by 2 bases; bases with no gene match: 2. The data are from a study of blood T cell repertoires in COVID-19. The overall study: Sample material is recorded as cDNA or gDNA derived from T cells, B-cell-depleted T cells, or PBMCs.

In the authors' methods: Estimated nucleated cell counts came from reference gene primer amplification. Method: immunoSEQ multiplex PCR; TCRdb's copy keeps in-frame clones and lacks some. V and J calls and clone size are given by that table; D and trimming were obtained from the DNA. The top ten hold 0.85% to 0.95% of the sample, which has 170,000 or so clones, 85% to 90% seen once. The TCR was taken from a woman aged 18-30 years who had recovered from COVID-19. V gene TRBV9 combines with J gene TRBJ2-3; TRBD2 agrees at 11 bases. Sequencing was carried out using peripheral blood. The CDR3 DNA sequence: TGTGCCAGCAGCGTGGGACTAGCGGCGGATACGCAGTATTTT. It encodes CASSVGLAADTQYF.